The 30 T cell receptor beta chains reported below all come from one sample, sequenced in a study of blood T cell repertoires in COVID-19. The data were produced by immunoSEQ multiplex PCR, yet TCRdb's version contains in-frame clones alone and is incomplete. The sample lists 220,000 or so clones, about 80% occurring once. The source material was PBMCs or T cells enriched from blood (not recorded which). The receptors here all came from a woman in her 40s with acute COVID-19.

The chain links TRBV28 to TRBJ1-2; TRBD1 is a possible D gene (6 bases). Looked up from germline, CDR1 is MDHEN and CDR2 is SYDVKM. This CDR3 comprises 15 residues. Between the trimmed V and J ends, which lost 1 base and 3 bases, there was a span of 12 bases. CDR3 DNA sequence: TGTGCCAGCAGTTTATTGGAGGGGGGGGACTATGGCTACACCTTC. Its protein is CASSLLEGGDYGYTF.

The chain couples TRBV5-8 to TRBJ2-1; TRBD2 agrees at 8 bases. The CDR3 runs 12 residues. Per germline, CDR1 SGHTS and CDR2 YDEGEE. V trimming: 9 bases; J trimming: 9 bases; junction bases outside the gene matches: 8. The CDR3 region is CATYGGRIEQFF. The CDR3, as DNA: TGTGCCACCTACGGCGGGAGGATTGAGCAGTTCTTC.

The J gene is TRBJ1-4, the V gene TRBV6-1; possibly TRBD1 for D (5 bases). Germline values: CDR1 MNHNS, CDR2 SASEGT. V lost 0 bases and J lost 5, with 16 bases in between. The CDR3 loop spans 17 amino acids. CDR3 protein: CASSEAKQDDENEKLFF. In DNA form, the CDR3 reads TGTGCCAGCAGTGAAGCGAAACAGGACGATGAGAATGAAAAACTGTTTTTT.

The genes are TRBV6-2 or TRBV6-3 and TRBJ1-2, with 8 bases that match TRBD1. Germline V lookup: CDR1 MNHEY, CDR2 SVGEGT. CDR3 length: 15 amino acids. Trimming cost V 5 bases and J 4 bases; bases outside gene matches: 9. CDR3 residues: CASSNRDRKIYGYTF. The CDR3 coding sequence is TGTGCCAGCAGTAACCGGGACAGGAAAATCTATGGCTACACCTTC.

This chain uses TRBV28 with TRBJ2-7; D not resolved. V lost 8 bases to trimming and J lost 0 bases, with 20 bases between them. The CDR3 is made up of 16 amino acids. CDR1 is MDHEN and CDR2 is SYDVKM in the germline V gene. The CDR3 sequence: CASRYHYLTPSYEQYF. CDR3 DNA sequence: TGTGCCAGCCGATACCATTACCTTACACCCTCCTACGAGCAGTACTTC.

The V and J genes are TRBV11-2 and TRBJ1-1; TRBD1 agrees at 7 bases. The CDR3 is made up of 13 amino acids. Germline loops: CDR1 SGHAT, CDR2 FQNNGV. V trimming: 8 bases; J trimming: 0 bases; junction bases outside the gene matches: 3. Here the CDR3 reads CASRDSMNTEAFF. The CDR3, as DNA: TGTGCCAGCCGGGACAGTATGAACACTGAAGCTTTCTTT. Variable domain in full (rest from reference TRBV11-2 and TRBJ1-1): EAGVAQSPRYKIIEKRQSVAFWCNPISGHATLYWYQQILGQGPKLLIQFQNNGVVDDSQLPKDRFSAERLKGVDSTLKIQPAKLEDSAVYLCASRDSMNTEAFFGQGTRLTVV.

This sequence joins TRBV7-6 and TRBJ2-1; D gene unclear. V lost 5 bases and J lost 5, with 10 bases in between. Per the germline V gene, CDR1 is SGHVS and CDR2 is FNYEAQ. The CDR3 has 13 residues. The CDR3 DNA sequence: TGTGCCAGCAGCCCCAACACCCACAATGAGCAGTTCTTC. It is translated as CASSPNTHNEQFF.

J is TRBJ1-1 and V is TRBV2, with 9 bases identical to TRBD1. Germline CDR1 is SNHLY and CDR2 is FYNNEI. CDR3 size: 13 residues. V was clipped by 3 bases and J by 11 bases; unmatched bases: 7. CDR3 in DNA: TGTGCCAGCAGTGACCGGGACAGGGTCGGTGCTTTCTTT. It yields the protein CASSDRDRVGAFF.

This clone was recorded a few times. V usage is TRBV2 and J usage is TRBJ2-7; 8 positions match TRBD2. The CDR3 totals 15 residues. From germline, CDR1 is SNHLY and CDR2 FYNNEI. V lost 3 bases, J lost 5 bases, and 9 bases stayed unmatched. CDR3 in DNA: TGTGCCAGCAGTGATGGAATTAGCGGGACGGACGAGCAGTACTTC. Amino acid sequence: CASSDGISGTDEQYF.

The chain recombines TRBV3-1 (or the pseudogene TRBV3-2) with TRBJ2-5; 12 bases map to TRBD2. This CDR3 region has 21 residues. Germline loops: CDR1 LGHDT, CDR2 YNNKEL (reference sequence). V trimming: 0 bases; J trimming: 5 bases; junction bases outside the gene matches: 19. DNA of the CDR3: TGTGCCAGCAGCCAAGAAGCCCCTAGCGGGAGGGCCGGTGCGTTTGGTGAGACCCAGTACTTC. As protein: CASSQEAPSGRAGAFGETQYF.

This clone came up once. CDR3 sequence: CATSDRTGSGANVLTF. CDR3 nucleotide sequence: TGTGCCACCAGTGATCGAACAGGGTCTGGGGCCAACGTCCTGACTTTC. V and J are TRBV24-1 and TRBJ2-6, with D tentatively TRBD1 (6 bases). Looked up from germline, CDR1 is KGHDR and CDR2 is SFDVKD. Trimming pared 3 bases from V and 1 base from J, leaving 9 bases between. This CDR3 contains 16 residues.

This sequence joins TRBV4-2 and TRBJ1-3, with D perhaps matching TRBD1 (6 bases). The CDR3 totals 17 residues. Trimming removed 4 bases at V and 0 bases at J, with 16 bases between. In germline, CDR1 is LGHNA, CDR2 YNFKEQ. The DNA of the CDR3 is TGTGCCAGCAGCCCTGAAGCAGGGGCCCCCTCTGGAAACACCATATATTTT. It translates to CASSPEAGAPSGNTIYF.

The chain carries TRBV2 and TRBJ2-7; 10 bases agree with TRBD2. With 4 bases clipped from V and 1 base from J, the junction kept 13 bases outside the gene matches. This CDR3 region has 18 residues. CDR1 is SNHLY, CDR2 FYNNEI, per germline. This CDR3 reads CASSGGLAGETESYEQYF. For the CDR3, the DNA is TGTGCCAGCAGTGGGGGGCTAGCGGGAGAAACGGAGTCCTACGAGCAGTACTTC.

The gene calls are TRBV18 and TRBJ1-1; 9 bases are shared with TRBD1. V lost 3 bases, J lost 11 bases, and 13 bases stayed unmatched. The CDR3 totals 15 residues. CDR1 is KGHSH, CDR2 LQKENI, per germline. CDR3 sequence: CASSPPGTGKFRAFF. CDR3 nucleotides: TGTGCCAGCTCACCGCCCGGGACAGGGAAGTTCAGGGCTTTCTTT.

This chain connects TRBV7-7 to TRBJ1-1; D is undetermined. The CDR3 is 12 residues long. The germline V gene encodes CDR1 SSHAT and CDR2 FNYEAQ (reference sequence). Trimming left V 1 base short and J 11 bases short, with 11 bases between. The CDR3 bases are TGTGCCAGCAGCTTAGGGTGGAGCAAGGCTTTCTTT. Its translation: CASSLGWSKAFF.

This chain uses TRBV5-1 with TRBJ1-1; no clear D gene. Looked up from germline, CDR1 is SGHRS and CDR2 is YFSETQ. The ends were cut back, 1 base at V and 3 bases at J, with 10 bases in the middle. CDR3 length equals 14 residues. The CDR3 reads CASSLSQRDTEAFF. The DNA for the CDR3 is TGCGCCAGCAGCTTGTCACAGCGGGACACTGAAGCTTTCTTT.

In DNA, the CDR3 is TGCAGCGTTGAAGACCCCCGGACTAGCGGTGCCACAGATACGCAGTATTTT. As protein: CSVEDPRTSGATDTQYF. The gene calls are TRBV29-1 and TRBJ2-3; 10 positions match TRBD2. The CDR3 contains 17 residues. The V and J ends lost 0 bases and 2 bases, in that order; junction bases with no gene match: 8. CDR1 is SQVTM, CDR2 ANQGSEA, per germline.

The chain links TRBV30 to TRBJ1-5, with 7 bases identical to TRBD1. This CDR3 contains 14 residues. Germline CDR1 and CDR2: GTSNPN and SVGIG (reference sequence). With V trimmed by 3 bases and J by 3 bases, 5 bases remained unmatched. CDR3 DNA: TGTGCCTGGAGCCGCACAGGGGACAATCAGCCCCAGCATTTT. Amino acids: CAWSRTGDNQPQHF.

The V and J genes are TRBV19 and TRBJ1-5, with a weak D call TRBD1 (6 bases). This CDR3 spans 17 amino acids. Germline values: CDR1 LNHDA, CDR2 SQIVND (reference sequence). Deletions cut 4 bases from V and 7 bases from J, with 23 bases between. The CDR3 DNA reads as TGTGCCAGTAGTAAAAACCCAGGGGACCTACGGGGACAGCCCCAGCATTTT. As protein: CASSKNPGDLRGQPQHF.

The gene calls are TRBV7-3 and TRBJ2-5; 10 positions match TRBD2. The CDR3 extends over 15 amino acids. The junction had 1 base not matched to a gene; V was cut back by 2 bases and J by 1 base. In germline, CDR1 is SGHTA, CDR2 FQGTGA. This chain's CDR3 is CASSLVAGGQETQYF. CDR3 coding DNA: TGTGCCAGCAGCTTAGTAGCGGGGGGCCAAGAGACCCAGTACTTC.

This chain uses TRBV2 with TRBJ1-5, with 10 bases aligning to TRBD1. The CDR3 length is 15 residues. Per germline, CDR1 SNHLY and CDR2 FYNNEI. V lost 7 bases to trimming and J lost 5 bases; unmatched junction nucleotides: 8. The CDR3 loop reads CASNVDRGRDQPQHF. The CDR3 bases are TGTGCCAGCAATGTAGACAGGGGGCGAGATCAGCCCCAGCATTTT.

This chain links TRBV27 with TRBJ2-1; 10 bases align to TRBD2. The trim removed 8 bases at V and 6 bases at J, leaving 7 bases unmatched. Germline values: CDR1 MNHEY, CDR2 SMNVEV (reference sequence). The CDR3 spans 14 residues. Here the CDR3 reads CASHPGLASNEQFF. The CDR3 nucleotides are TGTGCCAGCCATCCGGGACTAGCGTCCAATGAGCAGTTCTTC.

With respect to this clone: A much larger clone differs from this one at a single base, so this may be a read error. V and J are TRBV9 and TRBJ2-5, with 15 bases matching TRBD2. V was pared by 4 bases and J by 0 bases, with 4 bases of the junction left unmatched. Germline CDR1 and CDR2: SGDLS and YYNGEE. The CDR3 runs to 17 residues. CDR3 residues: CASSPGLAGGYQETQYF. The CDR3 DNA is TGTGCCAGCAGCCCAGGACTAGCGGGAGGGTACCAAGAGACCCAGTACTTC.

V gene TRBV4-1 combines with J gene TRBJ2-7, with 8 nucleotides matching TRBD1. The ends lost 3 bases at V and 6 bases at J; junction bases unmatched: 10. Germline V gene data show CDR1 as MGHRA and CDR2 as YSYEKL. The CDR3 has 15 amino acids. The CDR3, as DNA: TGCGCCAGCAGCCACTTTGGACAGGGTTTGGCCGAGCAGTACTTC. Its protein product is CASSHFGQGLAEQYF.

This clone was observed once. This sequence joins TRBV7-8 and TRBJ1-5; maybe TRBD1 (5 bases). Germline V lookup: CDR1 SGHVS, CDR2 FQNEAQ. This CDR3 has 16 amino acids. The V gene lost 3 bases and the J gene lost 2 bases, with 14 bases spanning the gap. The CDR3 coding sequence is TGTGCCAGCAGCTTTTCCGTAGTACAGGGCAATCAGCCCCAGCATTTT. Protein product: CASSFSVVQGNQPQHF.

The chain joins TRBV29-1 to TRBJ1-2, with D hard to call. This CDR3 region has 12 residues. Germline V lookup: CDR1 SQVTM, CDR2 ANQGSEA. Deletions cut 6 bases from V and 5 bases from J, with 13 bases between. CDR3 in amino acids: CSVQPGPYGYTF. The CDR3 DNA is TGCAGCGTCCAACCGGGTCCGTATGGCTACACCTTC.

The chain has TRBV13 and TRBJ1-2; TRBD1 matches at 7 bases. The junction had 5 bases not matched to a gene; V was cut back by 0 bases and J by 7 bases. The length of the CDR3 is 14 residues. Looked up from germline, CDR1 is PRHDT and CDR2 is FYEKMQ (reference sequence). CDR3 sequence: CASSLGQGRSGYTF. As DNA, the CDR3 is TGTGCCAGCAGCTTAGGACAGGGGAGGTCTGGCTACACCTTC.

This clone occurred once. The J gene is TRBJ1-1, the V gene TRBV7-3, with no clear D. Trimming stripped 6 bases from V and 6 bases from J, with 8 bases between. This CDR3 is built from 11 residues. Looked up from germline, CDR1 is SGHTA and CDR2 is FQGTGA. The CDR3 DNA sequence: TGTGCCAGCAGTGCGGGAGCTGAAGCTTTCTTT. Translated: CASSAGAEAFF.

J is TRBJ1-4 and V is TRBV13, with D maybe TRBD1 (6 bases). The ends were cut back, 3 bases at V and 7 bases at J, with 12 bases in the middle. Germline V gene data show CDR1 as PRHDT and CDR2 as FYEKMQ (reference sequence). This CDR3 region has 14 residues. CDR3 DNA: TGTGCCAGCAGCTTCAGGGGAGTCGGTGAAAAACTGTTTTTT. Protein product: CASSFRGVGEKLFF.

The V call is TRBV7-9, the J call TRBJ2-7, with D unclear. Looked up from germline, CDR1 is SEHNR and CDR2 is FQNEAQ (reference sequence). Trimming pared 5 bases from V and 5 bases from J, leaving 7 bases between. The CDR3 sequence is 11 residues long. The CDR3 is CASSRRDEQYF. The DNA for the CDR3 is TGTGCCAGCAGCCGTAGAGACGAGCAGTACTTC.